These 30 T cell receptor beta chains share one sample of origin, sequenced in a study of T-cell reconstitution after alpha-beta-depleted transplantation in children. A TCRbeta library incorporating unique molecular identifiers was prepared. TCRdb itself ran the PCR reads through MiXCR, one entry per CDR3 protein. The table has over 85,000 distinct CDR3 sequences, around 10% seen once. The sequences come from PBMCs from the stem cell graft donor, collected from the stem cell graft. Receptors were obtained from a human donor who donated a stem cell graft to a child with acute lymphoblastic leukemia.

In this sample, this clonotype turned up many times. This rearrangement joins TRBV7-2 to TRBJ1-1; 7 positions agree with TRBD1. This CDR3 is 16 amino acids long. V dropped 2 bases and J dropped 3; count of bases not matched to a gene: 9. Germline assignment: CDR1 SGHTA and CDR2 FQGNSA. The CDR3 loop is CASSLQTGPMDTEAFF. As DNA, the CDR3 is TGTGCCAGCAGCTTACAGACAGGGCCCATGGACACTGAAGCTTTCTTT.

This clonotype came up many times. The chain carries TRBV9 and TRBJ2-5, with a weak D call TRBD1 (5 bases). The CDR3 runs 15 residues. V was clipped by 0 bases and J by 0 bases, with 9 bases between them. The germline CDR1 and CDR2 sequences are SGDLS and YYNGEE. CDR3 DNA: TGTGCCAGCAGCGTAGCAGGGAACTACCAAGAGACCCAGTACTTC. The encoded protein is CASSVAGNYQETQYF. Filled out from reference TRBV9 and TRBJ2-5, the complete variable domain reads DSGVTQTPKHLITATGQRVTLRCSPRSGDLSVYWYQQSLDQGLQFLIQYYNGEERAKGNILERFSAQQFPDLHSELNLSSLELGDSALYFCASSVAGNYQETQYFGPGTRLLVL.

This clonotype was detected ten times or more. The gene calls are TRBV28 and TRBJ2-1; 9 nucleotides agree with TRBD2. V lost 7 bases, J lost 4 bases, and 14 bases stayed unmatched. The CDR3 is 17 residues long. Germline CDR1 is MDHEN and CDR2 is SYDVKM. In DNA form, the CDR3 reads TGTGCCAGCACCCTCGGTGCTAGCGGGAACATGTACAATGAGCAGTTCTTC. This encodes CASTLGASGNMYNEQFF.

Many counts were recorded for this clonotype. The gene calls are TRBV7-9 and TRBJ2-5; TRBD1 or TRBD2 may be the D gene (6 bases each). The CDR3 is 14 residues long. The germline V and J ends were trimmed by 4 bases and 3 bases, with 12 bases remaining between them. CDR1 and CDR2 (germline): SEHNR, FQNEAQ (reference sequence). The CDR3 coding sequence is TGTGCCAGCAGCTGGGGGGACATAAAAGAGACCCAGTACTTC. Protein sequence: CASSWGDIKETQYF. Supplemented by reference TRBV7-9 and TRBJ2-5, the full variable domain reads DTGVSQNPRHKITKRGQNVTFRCDPISEHNRLYWYRQTLGQGPEFLTYFQNEAQLEKSRLLSDRFSAERPKGSFSTLEIQRTEQGDSAMYLCASSWGDIKETQYFGPGTRLLVL.

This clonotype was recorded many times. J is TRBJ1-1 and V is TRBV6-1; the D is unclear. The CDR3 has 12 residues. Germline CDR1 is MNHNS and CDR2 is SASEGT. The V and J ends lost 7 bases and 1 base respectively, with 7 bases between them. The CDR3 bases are TGTGCCAGCACGGTAAAGAACACTGAAGCTTTCTTT. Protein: CASTVKNTEAFF.

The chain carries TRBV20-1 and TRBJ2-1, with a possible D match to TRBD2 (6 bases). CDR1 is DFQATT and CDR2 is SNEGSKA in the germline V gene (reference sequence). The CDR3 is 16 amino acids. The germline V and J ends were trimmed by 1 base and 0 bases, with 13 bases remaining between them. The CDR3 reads CSARGTSRGSYNEQFF. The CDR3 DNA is TGCAGTGCTAGAGGAACTAGCCGAGGCTCCTACAATGAGCAGTTCTTC.

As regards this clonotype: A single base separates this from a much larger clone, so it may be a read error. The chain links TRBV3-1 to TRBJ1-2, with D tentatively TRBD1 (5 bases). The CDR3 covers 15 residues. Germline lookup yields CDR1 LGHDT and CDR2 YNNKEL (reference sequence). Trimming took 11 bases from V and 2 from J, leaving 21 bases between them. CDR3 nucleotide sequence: TGTGCCTGCTCCATTACCCTAGGGGAAAACTATGGCTACACCTTC. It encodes CACSITLGENYGYTF.

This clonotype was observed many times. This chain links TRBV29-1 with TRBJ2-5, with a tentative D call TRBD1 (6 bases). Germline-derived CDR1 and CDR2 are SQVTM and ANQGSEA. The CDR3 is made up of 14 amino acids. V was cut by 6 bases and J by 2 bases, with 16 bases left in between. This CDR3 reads CSVRIDRWQETQYF. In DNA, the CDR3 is TGCAGCGTCCGGATCGACAGGTGGCAAGAGACCCAGTACTTC.

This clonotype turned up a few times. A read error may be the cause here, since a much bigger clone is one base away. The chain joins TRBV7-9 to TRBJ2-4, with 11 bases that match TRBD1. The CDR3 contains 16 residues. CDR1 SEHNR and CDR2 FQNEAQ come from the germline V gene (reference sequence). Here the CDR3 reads CASSYGTGGGLNSQYF. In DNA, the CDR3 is TGTGCCAGCAGCTACGGGACAGGGGGGGGACTAAACAGTCAGTACTTC. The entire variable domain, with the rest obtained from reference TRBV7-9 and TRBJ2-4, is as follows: DTGVSQNPRHKITKRGQNVTFRCDPISEHNRLYWYRQTLGQGPEFLTYFQNEAQLEKSRLLSDRFSAERPKGSFSTLEIQRTEQGDSAMYLCASSYGTGGGLNSQYFGAGTRLSVL.

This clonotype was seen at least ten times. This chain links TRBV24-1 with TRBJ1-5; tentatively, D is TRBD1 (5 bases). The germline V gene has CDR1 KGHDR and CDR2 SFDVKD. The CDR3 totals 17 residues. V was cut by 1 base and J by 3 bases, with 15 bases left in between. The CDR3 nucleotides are TGTGCCACCAGTGATTTATCGGGGGAGCGCCTCAATCAGCCCCAGCATTTT. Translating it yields CATSDLSGERLNQPQHF.

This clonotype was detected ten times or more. This CDR3 is CASSYGYSRDRAYEQYF. The CDR3 DNA reads TGTGCCAGCAGTTACGGCTATTCCCGGGACAGGGCGTACGAGCAGTACTTC. J is TRBJ2-7 and V is TRBV6-5; TRBD1 aligns across 9 bases. Trimming at V came to 2 bases and at J to 4 bases, leaving 12 bases not matched to a gene. The CDR3 has 17 amino acids. Germline V gene lookup returns CDR1 MNHEY and CDR2 SVGAGI.

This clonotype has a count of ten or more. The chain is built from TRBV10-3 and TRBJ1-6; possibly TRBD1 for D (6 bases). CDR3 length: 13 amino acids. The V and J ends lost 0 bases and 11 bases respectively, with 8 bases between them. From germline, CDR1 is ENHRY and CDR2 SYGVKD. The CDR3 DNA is TGTGCCATCAGTGAGTCGGGGGCGACACCCCTCCACTTT. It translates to CAISESGATPLHF.

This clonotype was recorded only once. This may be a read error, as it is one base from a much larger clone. The CDR3, as DNA: TGCTGTGCTAGGAAGAGACCGCTGACGGGGGCCGGGTACGAGCAGTACTTC. This sequence encodes CCARKRPLTGAGYEQYF. The chain is built from TRBV20-1 and TRBJ2-7; D possibly uses TRBD1 or TRBD2 (6 bases each). The germline gives CDR1 DFQATT, CDR2 SNEGSKA (reference sequence). This CDR3 region has 17 residues.

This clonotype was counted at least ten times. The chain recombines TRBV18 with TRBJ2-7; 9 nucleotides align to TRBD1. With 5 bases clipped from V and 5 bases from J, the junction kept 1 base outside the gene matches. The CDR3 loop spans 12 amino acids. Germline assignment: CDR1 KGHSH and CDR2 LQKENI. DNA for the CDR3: TGTGCCAGCTCAAGGACAGGGGACGAGCAGTACTTC. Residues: CASSRTGDEQYF.

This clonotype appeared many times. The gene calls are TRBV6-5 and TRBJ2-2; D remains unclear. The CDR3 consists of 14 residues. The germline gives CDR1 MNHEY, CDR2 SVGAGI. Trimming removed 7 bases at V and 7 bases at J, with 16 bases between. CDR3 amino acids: CASKAHGVNGELFF. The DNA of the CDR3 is TGTGCCAGCAAAGCCCACGGAGTAAACGGGGAGCTGTTTTTT.

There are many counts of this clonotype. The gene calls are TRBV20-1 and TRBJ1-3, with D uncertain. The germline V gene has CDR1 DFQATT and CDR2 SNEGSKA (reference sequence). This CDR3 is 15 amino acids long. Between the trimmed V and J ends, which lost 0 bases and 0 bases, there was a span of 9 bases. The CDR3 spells CSARDPLRSGNTIYF. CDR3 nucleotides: TGCAGTGCTAGAGATCCACTTCGCTCTGGAAACACCATATATTTT.

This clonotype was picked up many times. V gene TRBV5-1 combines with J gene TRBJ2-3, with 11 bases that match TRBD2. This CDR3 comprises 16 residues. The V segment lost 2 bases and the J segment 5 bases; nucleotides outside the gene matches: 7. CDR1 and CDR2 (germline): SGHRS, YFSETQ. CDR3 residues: CASSFTTSGDEDTQYF. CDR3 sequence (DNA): TGCGCCAGCAGCTTTACGACTAGCGGGGACGAAGATACGCAGTATTTT.

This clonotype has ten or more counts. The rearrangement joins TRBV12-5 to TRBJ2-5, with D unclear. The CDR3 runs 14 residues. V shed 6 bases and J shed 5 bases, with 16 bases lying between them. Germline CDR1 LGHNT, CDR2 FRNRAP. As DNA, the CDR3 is TGTGCTAGTGGCCCACGGCCCCCCACCGAGACCCAGTACTTC. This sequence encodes CASGPRPPTETQYF.

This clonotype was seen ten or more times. The CDR3 DNA reads TGCAGTGCTAGAGATTACAAGCGGGGAACCTCCGACCAGTACTTC. This translates into CSARDYKRGTSDQYF. The genes are TRBV20-1 and TRBJ2-5; 7 bases map to TRBD2. Germline CDR1 and CDR2: DFQATT and SNEGSKA (reference sequence). V trimming: 0 bases; J trimming: 10 bases; junction bases outside the gene matches: 14. The CDR3 is 15 residues long.

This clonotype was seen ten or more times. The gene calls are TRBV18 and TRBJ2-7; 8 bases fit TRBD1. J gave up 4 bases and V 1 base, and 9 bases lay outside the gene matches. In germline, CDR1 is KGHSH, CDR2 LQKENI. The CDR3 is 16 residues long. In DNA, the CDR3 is TGTGCCAGCTCACCACTCGGACAGGGTGGATTTTACGAGCAGTACTTC. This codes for CASSPLGQGGFYEQYF.

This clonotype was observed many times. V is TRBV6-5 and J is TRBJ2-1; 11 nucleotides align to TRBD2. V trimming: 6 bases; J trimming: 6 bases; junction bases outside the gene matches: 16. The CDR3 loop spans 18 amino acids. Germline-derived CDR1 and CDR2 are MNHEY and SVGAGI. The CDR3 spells CASRTPGGLAGGANEQFF. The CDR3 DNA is TGTGCCAGCAGAACACCTGGGGGGCTAGCGGGAGGTGCCAATGAGCAGTTCTTC.

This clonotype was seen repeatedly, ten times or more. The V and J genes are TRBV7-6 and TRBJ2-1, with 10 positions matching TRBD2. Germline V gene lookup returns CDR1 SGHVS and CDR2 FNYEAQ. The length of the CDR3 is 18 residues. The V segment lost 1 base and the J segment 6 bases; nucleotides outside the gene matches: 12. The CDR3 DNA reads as TGTGCCAGCAGCTTAGGGCTAGCGGGGGCCTCCTCAGGCAATGAGCAGTTCTTC. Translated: CASSLGLAGASSGNEQFF.

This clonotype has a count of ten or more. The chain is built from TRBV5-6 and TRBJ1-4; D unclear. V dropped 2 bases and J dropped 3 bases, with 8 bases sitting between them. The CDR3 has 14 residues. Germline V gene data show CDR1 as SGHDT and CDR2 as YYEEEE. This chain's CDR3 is CASSFERANEKLFF. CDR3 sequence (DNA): TGTGCCAGCAGCTTTGAAAGGGCTAATGAAAAACTGTTTTTT.

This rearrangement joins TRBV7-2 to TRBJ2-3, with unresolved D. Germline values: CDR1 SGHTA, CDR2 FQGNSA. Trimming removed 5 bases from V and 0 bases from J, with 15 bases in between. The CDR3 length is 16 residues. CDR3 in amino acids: CASSPSIQPSTDTQYF. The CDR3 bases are TGTGCCAGCAGCCCCTCGATCCAGCCTAGCACAGATACGCAGTATTTT.

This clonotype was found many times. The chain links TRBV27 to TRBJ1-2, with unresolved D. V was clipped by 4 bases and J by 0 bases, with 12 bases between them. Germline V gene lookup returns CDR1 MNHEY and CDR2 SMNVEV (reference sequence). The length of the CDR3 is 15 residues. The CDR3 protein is CASSWSLGTNYGYTF. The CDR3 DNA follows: TGTGCCAGCAGTTGGTCGTTGGGTACTAACTATGGCTACACCTTC.

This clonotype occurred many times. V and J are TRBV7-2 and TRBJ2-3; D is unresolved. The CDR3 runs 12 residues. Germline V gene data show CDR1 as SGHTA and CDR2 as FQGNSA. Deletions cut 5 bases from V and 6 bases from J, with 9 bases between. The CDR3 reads CASSQFVDTQYF. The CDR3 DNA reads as TGTGCCAGCAGCCAATTTGTGGATACGCAGTATTTT.

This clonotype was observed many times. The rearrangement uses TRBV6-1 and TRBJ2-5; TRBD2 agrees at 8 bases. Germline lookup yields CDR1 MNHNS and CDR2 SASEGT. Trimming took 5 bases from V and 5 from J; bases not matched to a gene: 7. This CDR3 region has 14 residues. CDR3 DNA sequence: TGTGCCAGCAGTCAGGCGGGAGGAGGTGAGACCCAGTACTTC. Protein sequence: CASSQAGGGETQYF.

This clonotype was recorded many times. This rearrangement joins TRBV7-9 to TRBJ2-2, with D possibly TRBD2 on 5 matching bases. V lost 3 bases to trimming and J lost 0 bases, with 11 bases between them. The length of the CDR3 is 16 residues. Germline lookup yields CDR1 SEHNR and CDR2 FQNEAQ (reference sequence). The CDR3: CASSFREGANTGELFF. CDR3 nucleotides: TGTGCCAGCAGCTTTCGTGAGGGCGCGAACACCGGGGAGCTGTTTTTT. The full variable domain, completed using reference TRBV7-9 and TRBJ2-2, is DTGVSQNPRHKITKRGQNVTFRCDPISEHNRLYWYRQTLGQGPEFLTYFQNEAQLEKSRLLSDRFSAERPKGSFSTLEIQRTEQGDSAMYLCASSFREGANTGELFFGEGSRLTVL.

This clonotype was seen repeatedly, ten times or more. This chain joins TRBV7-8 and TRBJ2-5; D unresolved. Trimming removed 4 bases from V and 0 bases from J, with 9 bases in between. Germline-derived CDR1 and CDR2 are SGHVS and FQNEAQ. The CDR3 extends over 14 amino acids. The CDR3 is CASSYTQYQETQYF. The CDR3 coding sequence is TGTGCCAGCAGCTACACACAGTACCAAGAGACCCAGTACTTC.

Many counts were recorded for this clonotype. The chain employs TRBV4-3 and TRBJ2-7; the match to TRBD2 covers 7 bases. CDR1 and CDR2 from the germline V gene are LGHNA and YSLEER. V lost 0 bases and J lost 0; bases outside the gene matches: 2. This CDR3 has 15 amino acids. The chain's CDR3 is CASSQDLAVSYEQYF. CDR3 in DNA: TGCGCCAGCAGCCAAGATCTAGCGGTCTCCTACGAGCAGTACTTC.